Listed below are T cell receptor beta chains from one sample, sequenced in a study of T-cell reconstitution after alpha-beta-depleted transplantation in children. Each CDR3 protein gets one entry after TCRdb re-called the PCR reads with MiXCR. The profile shows hundreds of thousands of distinct CDR3 sequences, approximately 13% of them singletons. Sequenced here: PBMCs from the stem cell graft donor, sampled from the stem cell graft. The receptor set was obtained from a human donor who donated a stem cell graft to a child with combined immunodeficiency. Both conserved end residues are part of each CDR3. The order of the fields is CDR3 DNA, CDR3 protein, clone size, J gene, V gene, D gene. The D gene is left open where the match is weak. Part of the rows lack a size; the others show once, few, many or a class for expanded clones.

cdr3_nt: TGTGCCACCTCCGCGGGGCACCTCTATGGCTACACCTTC; cdr3_aa: CATSAGHLYGYTF; clone_size: .; j_call: TRBJ1-2; v_call: TRBV24-1; d_call: .
cdr3_nt: TGTGCCATCAGTGAGTCCAGGGGGAGCTCCTACAATGAGCAGTTCTTC; cdr3_aa: CAISESRGSSYNEQFF; clone_size: .; j_call: TRBJ2-1; v_call: TRBV10-3; d_call: TRBD1
cdr3_nt: TGCAGTGCTAAGGGACTAGCGGGAGGAGTAGGAAACATTCAGTACTTC; cdr3_aa: CSAKGLAGGVGNIQYF; clone_size: few; j_call: TRBJ2-4; v_call: TRBV20-1; d_call: TRBD2
cdr3_nt: TGCGCCAGCAGCTTGTCAAGGGACAACACCGGGGAGCTGTTTTTT; cdr3_aa: CASSLSRDNTGELFF; clone_size: .; j_call: TRBJ2-2; v_call: TRBV5-1; d_call: .
cdr3_nt: TGTGCCTGGAGAAGGACAGGGATTGGAAACACCATATATTTT; cdr3_aa: CAWRRTGIGNTIYF; clone_size: .; j_call: TRBJ1-3; v_call: TRBV30; d_call: TRBD1
cdr3_nt: TGCGCCAGCAGCCTCCGCGACAGGCAGTACGAGCAGTTCTTC; cdr3_aa: CASSLRDRQYEQFF; clone_size: few; j_call: TRBJ2-1; v_call: TRBV4-3; d_call: .
cdr3_nt: TGCAGTGCCCCTGTGGAGGTGGGCACAGATACGCAGTATTTT; cdr3_aa: CSAPVEVGTDTQYF; clone_size: few; j_call: TRBJ2-3; v_call: TRBV20-1; d_call: .
cdr3_nt: TGTGCCAGCAGCAACGAAGGGGGCACAGATACGCAGTATTTT; cdr3_aa: CASSNEGGTDTQYF; clone_size: few; j_call: TRBJ2-3; v_call: TRBV11-2; d_call: .
cdr3_nt: TGTGCCATCAGTGAGTCGTATTTGGGACTAGCGGGGGAGGAAGATACGCAGTATTTT; cdr3_aa: CAISESYLGLAGEEDTQYF; clone_size: .; j_call: TRBJ2-3; v_call: TRBV10-3; d_call: TRBD2
cdr3_nt: TGTGCCAGCAGTTACGAAACAACCGTGAACACTGAAGCTTTCTTT; cdr3_aa: CASSYETTVNTEAFF; clone_size: many; j_call: TRBJ1-1; v_call: TRBV6-5; d_call: .
cdr3_nt: TGTGCCAGCTCACCACTGGCCGAGTCCTACAATGAGCAGTTCTTC; cdr3_aa: CASSPLAESYNEQFF; clone_size: .; j_call: TRBJ2-1; v_call: TRBV18; d_call: .
cdr3_nt: TGTGCCACCAGCAGAGGACCGGGACAGGACACAGATACGCAGTATTTT; cdr3_aa: CATSRGPGQDTDTQYF; clone_size: few; j_call: TRBJ2-3; v_call: TRBV15; d_call: TRBD1
cdr3_nt: TGTGCCAGCAGCTTAGAGGCGTTGCCTGGCAACTATGGCTACACCTTC; cdr3_aa: CASSLEALPGNYGYTF; clone_size: .; j_call: TRBJ1-2; v_call: TRBV7-8; d_call: .
cdr3_nt: TGCAGCGCCGTGACTAGCGGGGGTTACAATGAGCAGTTCTTC; cdr3_aa: CSAVTSGGYNEQFF; clone_size: many; j_call: TRBJ2-1; v_call: TRBV29-1; d_call: TRBD2
cdr3_nt: TGTGCCAGCAGCCCAGGGGGAGGGTGGGAAGCTTTCTTT; cdr3_aa: CASSPGGGWEAFF; clone_size: many; j_call: TRBJ1-1; v_call: TRBV7-2; d_call: TRBD1
cdr3_nt: TGTGCCAGCAGCCGGACTAGCGGGGGGGCCGGGACCAATGAGCAGTTCTTC; cdr3_aa: CASSRTSGGAGTNEQFF; clone_size: .; j_call: TRBJ2-1; v_call: TRBV12-3/TRBV12-4; d_call: TRBD2
cdr3_nt: TGTGCCACCGGTACGGGAGGGACACTCCCGAACCTGGAGACCCAGTACTTC; cdr3_aa: CATGTGGTLPNLETQYF; clone_size: few; j_call: TRBJ2-5; v_call: TRBV15; d_call: TRBD2
cdr3_nt: TGTGCCAGTCAATCTCAGGGGGACAGCCTGGATTCACCCCTCCACTTT; cdr3_aa: CASQSQGDSLDSPLHF; clone_size: few; j_call: TRBJ1-6; v_call: TRBV12-3/TRBV12-4; d_call: TRBD1
cdr3_nt: TGCAGCGCCTTACTAGAAGATACGCAGTATTTT; cdr3_aa: CSALLEDTQYF; clone_size: .; j_call: TRBJ2-3; v_call: TRBV29-1; d_call: .
cdr3_nt: TGCAGTGCTAGAGATCTCTTAAGTCTGTTGAGCTCCTATAATTCACCCCTCCACTTT; cdr3_aa: CSARDLLSLLSSYNSPLHF; clone_size: .; j_call: TRBJ1-6; v_call: TRBV20-1; d_call: .
cdr3_nt: TGTGCCAGCAGCGTAGAAGTCAGAGCGGGAGCCAATGAGCAGTTCTTC; cdr3_aa: CASSVEVRAGANEQFF; clone_size: few; j_call: TRBJ2-1; v_call: TRBV9; d_call: TRBD2
cdr3_nt: TGTGCCAGCAGCGGACAATTAACCGGGGAGCTGTTTTTT; cdr3_aa: CASSGQLTGELFF; clone_size: many; j_call: TRBJ2-2; v_call: TRBV9; d_call: .
cdr3_nt: TGTGCCAGCAGTGACTCCGGGACAGGGTCTCTAGAGCAGTACTTC; cdr3_aa: CASSDSGTGSLEQYF; clone_size: many; j_call: TRBJ2-7; v_call: TRBV25-1; d_call: TRBD1
cdr3_nt: TGTGCCAGCAGTTTAGCGGGGGAAAGCTCCTACGAGCAGTACTTC; cdr3_aa: CASSLAGESSYEQYF; clone_size: few; j_call: TRBJ2-7; v_call: TRBV27; d_call: TRBD2
cdr3_nt: TGTGGCACCAGTGATTTGCCTCAGGGGGCCTACGAGCAGTACTTC; cdr3_aa: CGTSDLPQGAYEQYF; clone_size: .; j_call: TRBJ2-7; v_call: TRBV24-1; d_call: TRBD1
cdr3_nt: TGTGCCAGCGCCGATTACGAGCAGTACTTC; cdr3_aa: CASADYEQYF; clone_size: .; j_call: TRBJ2-7; v_call: TRBV12-3/TRBV12-4; d_call: .
cdr3_nt: TGTGCCAGCAGTTTAGGGCAGAGCTCTGGAAACACCATATATTTT; cdr3_aa: CASSLGQSSGNTIYF; clone_size: many; j_call: TRBJ1-3; v_call: TRBV12-3/TRBV12-4; d_call: .
cdr3_nt: TGTGCCAGCAGCCAAGCCGGGGGCCTCGTAACGCAGTATTTT; cdr3_aa: CASSQAGGLVTQYF; clone_size: .; j_call: TRBJ2-3; v_call: TRBV3-1; d_call: .
cdr3_nt: TGTGCCAGTGCCCGGACAGAAACCGACGAGCAGTACTTC; cdr3_aa: CASARTETDEQYF; clone_size: .; j_call: TRBJ2-7; v_call: TRBV2; d_call: .
cdr3_nt: TGTGCCAGCAGCTTTGGGGGGAGGCCCCAGCATTTT; cdr3_aa: CASSFGGRPQHF; clone_size: few; j_call: TRBJ1-5; v_call: TRBV7-2; d_call: .
cdr3_nt: TGTGCCAGCAGCGTCTCCGGGACGGGCACCTACGAGCAGTACTTC; cdr3_aa: CASSVSGTGTYEQYF; clone_size: .; j_call: TRBJ2-7; v_call: TRBV7-2; d_call: .
cdr3_nt: TGCAGTGCCCCGACAGGGTCCCCAGATACGCAGTATTTT; cdr3_aa: CSAPTGSPDTQYF; clone_size: few; j_call: TRBJ2-3; v_call: TRBV20-1; d_call: TRBD1
cdr3_nt: TGCGCCAGCAGTCCGACCAGGGTCTACGGAAACACCATATATTTT; cdr3_aa: CASSPTRVYGNTIYF; clone_size: many; j_call: TRBJ1-3; v_call: TRBV5-1; d_call: .
cdr3_nt: TGTGCCAGTAGGGAGGGGGCGGGAACTGAAGCTTTCTTT; cdr3_aa: CASREGAGTEAFF; clone_size: .; j_call: TRBJ1-1; v_call: TRBV7-3; d_call: TRBD1
cdr3_nt: TGTGCCAGCAGTTTCCCGGGGACAGGGGGTCAGCCCCAGCATTTT; cdr3_aa: CASSFPGTGGQPQHF; clone_size: few; j_call: TRBJ1-5; v_call: TRBV28; d_call: TRBD1
cdr3_nt: TGTGCCACCACAGTTTTGGGGGCCCGTCGGACAGATACGCAGTATTTT; cdr3_aa: CATTVLGARRTDTQYF; clone_size: few; j_call: TRBJ2-3; v_call: TRBV5-6; d_call: .
cdr3_nt: TGTGCCAGCTCACCAATGGACCCGAACACTGAAGCTTTCTTT; cdr3_aa: CASSPMDPNTEAFF; clone_size: few; j_call: TRBJ1-1; v_call: TRBV18; d_call: .
cdr3_nt: TGCGCCAGCAGCTTGGATAGTCCTCTACGAGAGCAGTACTTC; cdr3_aa: CASSLDSPLREQYF; clone_size: .; j_call: TRBJ2-7; v_call: TRBV5-1; d_call: .
cdr3_nt: TGCGCCAGCAGCAACAGGGGGGCCTCCTACGAGCAGTACTTC; cdr3_aa: CASSNRGASYEQYF; clone_size: .; j_call: TRBJ2-7; v_call: TRBV5-1; d_call: TRBD1
cdr3_nt: TGCGCCAGCAGCTTGGGACAGGGGACAGACGGCTACACCTTC; cdr3_aa: CASSLGQGTDGYTF; clone_size: many; j_call: TRBJ1-2; v_call: TRBV5-1; d_call: TRBD1
cdr3_nt: TGTGCCACGTACTCGGGCAATGAGCAGTTCTTC; cdr3_aa: CATYSGNEQFF; clone_size: .; j_call: TRBJ2-1; v_call: TRBV6-2/TRBV6-3; d_call: .
cdr3_nt: TGTGCCAGCAGACCGGACAGACCGAACACTGAAGCTTTCTTT; cdr3_aa: CASRPDRPNTEAFF; clone_size: few; j_call: TRBJ1-1; v_call: TRBV2; d_call: .
cdr3_nt: TGTGCCAGCAGCCACTGGGGGGGGGCGCTCACCGGGGAGCTGTTTTTT; cdr3_aa: CASSHWGGALTGELFF; clone_size: .; j_call: TRBJ2-2; v_call: TRBV6-2/TRBV6-3; d_call: .
cdr3_nt: TGTGCCAGCAGCGCAAGTGGGTGGGCCAAAAACATTCAGTACTTC; cdr3_aa: CASSASGWAKNIQYF; clone_size: few; j_call: TRBJ2-4; v_call: TRBV3-1; d_call: .
cdr3_nt: TGTGCCAGCCGCCCCGGGACAGAAGCCTTCAATGAGCAGTTCTTC; cdr3_aa: CASRPGTEAFNEQFF; clone_size: many; j_call: TRBJ2-1; v_call: TRBV4-2; d_call: TRBD1
cdr3_nt: TGTGCCAGCAGCACTCCAGGGGGTACCTCCTACAATGAGCAGTTCTTC; cdr3_aa: CASSTPGGTSYNEQFF; clone_size: .; j_call: TRBJ2-1; v_call: TRBV7-2; d_call: TRBD1
cdr3_nt: TGTGCCAGCACCACCCCCCGAGGGCTGGGGGGTGCAGATACGCAGTATTTT; cdr3_aa: CASTTPRGLGGADTQYF; clone_size: few; j_call: TRBJ2-3; v_call: TRBV7-9; d_call: .